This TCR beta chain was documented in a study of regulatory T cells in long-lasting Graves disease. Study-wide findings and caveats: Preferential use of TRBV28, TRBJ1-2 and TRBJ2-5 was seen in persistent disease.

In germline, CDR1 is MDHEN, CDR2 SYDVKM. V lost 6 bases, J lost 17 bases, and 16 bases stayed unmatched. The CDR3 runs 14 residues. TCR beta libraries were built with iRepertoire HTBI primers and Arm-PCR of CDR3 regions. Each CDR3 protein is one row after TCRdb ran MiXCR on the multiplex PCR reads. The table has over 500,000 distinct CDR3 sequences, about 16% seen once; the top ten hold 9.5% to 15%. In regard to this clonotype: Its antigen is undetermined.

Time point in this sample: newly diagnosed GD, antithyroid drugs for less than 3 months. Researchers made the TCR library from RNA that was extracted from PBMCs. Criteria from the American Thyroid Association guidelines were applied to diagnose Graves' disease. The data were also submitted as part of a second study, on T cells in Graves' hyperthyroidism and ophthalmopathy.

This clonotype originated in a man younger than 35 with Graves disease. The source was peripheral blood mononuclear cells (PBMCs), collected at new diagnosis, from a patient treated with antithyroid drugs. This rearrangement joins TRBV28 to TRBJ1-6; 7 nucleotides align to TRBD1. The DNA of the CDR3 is TGTGCCAGCAGCGTCCCCCGGACAGGCGTGGGCTTCCACTTT. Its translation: CASSVPRTGVGFHF.